The 9 T cell receptor beta chains given below trace back to one sample, sequenced in a study of PD-L1 blockade in urothelial cancer. Profiled with immunoSEQ multiplex PCR; TCRdb holds only in-frame clones, not every one. The table shows tens of thousands of clones, with around 85% occurring only once. Time point here: peripheral blood 6 weeks after treatment start. Sequenced here: PBMCs, sampled around atezolizumab (anti-PD-L1) treatment. The receptors were gathered from a man aged 45 to 65 with urothelial cancer.

This rearrangement joins TRBV13 to TRBJ2-5; 10 nucleotides line up with TRBD2. The CDR3 covers 16 residues. The germline V gene encodes CDR1 PRHDT and CDR2 FYEKMQ (reference sequence). The trim removed 1 base at V and 0 bases at J, leaving 2 bases unmatched. The CDR3 reads CASSLEAGGYQETQYF. In nucleotides, the CDR3 is TGTGCCAGCAGCTTAGAAGCGGGGGGGTACCAAGAGACCCAGTACTTC.

This chain connects TRBV2 to TRBJ1-4, with 7 bases lining up with TRBD1. The V segment lost 4 bases and the J segment 7 bases; nucleotides outside the gene matches: 9. The CDR3 is 15 residues long. Germline V gives CDR1 SNHLY, CDR2 FYNNEI. Written as DNA, the CDR3 is TGTGCCAGCAGTGGAACAGGGGCTACCGGTGAAAAACTGTTTTTT. This gives the protein CASSGTGATGEKLFF.

This clone is a singleton in its sample. This chain joins TRBV11-2 and TRBJ2-1, with 10 positions matching TRBD2. The germline V gene has CDR1 SGHAT and CDR2 FQNNGV. V shed 0 bases and J 7 bases; nucleotides not matched to a gene: 6. The CDR3 has 16 residues. CDR3 region: CASSLDLASGRNEQFF. In nucleotides, the CDR3 is TGTGCCAGCAGCTTAGATTTGGCTAGCGGGAGAAATGAGCAGTTCTTC. Full variable domain (missing parts from reference TRBV11-2 and TRBJ2-1): EAGVAQSPRYKIIEKRQSVAFWCNPISGHATLYWYQQILGQGPKLLIQFQNNGVVDDSQLPKDRFSAERLKGVDSTLKIQPAKLEDSAVYLCASSLDLASGRNEQFFGPGTRLTVL.

The genes are TRBV2 and TRBJ2-2; TRBD2 might be the D (5 bases). CDR1 is SNHLY, CDR2 FYNNEI, per germline. CDR3 size: 13 residues. The V and J ends lost 4 bases and 4 bases respectively, with 7 bases between them. Here the CDR3 DNA reads TGTGCCAGCAGTGGGGCGGGCACCGGGGAGCTGTTTTTT. Encoded protein: CASSGAGTGELFF.

This clone appeared a few times. J is TRBJ1-1 and V is TRBV10-1; 7 positions agree with TRBD1. The CDR3 runs 14 residues. V shed 6 bases and J 0 bases; nucleotides not matched to a gene: 4. Germline CDR1 and CDR2: WNHNN and SYGVQD (reference sequence). Here the CDR3 reads CASSKTGLNTEAFF. CDR3 DNA: TGCGCCAGCAGCAAGACAGGGCTGAACACTGAAGCTTTCTTT.

The chain carries TRBV19 and TRBJ1-2; 7 bases are shared with TRBD1. The CDR3 length is 18 residues. V shed 7 bases, J shed 3 bases, and the junction held 20 bases outside the gene matches. Per germline, CDR1 LNHDA and CDR2 SQIVND (reference sequence). DNA of the CDR3: TGTGCCAGTACCCCCTTTTTGGGACAGTCCCCACGGGACTATGGCTACACCTTC. Protein product: CASTPFLGQSPRDYGYTF.

The genes are TRBV6-6 and TRBJ1-5, with D perhaps matching TRBD1 (5 bases). With 2 bases removed from V and 9 bases from J, the gap between germline ends came to 11 bases. CDR3 length equals 13 residues. Per the germline V gene, CDR1 is MNHNY and CDR2 is SVGAGI (reference sequence). The DNA for the CDR3 is TGTGCCAGCAGTTACGACAACAGGCGGCCCCAGCATTTT. Translating it yields CASSYDNRRPQHF.

J is TRBJ2-7 and V is TRBV7-2; D is perhaps TRBD1 (6 bases). The CDR3 has 13 residues. CDR1 is SGHTA and CDR2 is FQGNSA in the germline V gene. With 3 bases removed from V and 3 bases from J, the gap between germline ends came to 9 bases. The CDR3 protein is CASSFGTIYEQYF. For the CDR3, the DNA is TGTGCCAGCAGCTTCGGGACAATCTACGAGCAGTACTTC.

This rearrangement joins TRBV7-2 to TRBJ2-3; TRBD1 matches 7 bases. Germline V gives CDR1 SGHTA, CDR2 FQGNSA. The CDR3 length is 15 residues. V trimming: 7 bases; J trimming: 6 bases; junction bases outside the gene matches: 13. CDR3 DNA: TGTGCCAGCACCCCGACAGGGCCCCTCCCGGATACGCAGTATTTT. Amino acid sequence: CASTPTGPLPDTQYF.